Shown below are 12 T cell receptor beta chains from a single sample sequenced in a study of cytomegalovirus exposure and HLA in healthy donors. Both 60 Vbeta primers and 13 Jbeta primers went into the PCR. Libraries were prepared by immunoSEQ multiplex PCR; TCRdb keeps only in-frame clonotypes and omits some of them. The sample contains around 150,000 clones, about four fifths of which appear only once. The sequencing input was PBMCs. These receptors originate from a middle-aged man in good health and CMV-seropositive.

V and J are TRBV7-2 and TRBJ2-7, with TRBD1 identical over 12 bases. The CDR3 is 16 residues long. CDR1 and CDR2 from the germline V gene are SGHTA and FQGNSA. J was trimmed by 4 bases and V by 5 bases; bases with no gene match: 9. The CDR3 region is CASSLWDRGREYEQYF. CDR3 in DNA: TGTGCCAGCAGCCTCTGGGACAGGGGGCGCGAATACGAGCAGTACTTC. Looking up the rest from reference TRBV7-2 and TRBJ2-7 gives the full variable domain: GAGVSQSPSNKVTEKGKDVELRCDPISGHTALYWYRQSLGQGLEFLIYFQGNSAPDKSGLPSDRFSAERTGGSVSTLTIQRTQQEDSAVYLCASSLWDRGREYEQYFGPGTRLTVT.

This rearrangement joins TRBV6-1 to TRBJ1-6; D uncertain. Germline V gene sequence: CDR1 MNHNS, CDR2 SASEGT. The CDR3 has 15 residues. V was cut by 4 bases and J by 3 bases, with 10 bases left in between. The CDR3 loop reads CASSAARNYNSPLHF. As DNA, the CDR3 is TGTGCCAGCAGTGCTGCCAGGAACTATAATTCACCCCTCCACTTT.

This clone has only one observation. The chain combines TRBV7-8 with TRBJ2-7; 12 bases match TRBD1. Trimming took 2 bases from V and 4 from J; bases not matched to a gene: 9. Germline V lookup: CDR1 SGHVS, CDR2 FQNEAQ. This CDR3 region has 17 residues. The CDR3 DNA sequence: TGTGCCAGCAGCTTATTATCTGGGACAGGGGGCGGGTACGAGCAGTACTTC. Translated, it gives CASSLLSGTGGGYEQYF.

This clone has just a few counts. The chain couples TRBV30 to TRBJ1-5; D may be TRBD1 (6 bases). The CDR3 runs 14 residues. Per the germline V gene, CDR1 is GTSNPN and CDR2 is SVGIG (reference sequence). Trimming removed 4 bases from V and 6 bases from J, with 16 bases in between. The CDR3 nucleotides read TGTGCCTGGAATAGGGGGACCTTGCTTCAGCCCCAGCATTTT. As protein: CAWNRGTLLQPQHF.

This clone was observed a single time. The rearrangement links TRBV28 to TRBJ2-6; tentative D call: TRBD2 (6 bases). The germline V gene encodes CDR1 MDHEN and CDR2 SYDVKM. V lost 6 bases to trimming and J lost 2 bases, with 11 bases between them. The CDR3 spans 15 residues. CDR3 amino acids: CASSSGGPGANVLTF. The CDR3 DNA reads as TGTGCCAGCAGCAGTGGAGGGCCTGGGGCCAACGTCCTGACTTTC.

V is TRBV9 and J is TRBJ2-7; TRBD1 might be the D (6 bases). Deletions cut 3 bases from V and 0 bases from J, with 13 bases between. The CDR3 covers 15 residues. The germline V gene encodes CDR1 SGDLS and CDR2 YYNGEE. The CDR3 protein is CASSGAGAASYEQYF. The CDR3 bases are TGTGCCAGCAGCGGTGCAGGGGCCGCCTCCTACGAGCAGTACTTC. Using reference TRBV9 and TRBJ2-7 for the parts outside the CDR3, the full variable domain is DSGVTQTPKHLITATGQRVTLRCSPRSGDLSVYWYQQSLDQGLQFLIQYYNGEERAKGNILERFSAQQFPDLHSELNLSSLELGDSALYFCASSGAGAASYEQYFGPGTRLTVT.

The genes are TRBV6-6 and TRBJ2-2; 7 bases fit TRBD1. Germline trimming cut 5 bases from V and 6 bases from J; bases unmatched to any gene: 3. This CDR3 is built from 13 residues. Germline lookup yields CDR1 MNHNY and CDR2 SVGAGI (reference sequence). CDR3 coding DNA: TGTGCCAGCAGTAAACAGGGGTCCGGGGAGCTGTTTTTT. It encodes CASSKQGSGELFF.

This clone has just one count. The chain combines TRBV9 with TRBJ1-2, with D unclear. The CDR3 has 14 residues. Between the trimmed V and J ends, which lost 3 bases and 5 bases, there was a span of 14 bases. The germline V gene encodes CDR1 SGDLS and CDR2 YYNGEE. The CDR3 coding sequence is TGTGCCAGCAGCGGATTCCCGGGAGTGTATGGCTACACCTTC. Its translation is CASSGFPGVYGYTF.

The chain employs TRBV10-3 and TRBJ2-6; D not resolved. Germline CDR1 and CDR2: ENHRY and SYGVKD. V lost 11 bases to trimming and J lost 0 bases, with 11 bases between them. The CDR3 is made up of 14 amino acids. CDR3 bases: TGTGCCCATCGTGGCGGCTCTGGGGCCAACGTCCTGACTTTC. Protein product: CAHRGGSGANVLTF.

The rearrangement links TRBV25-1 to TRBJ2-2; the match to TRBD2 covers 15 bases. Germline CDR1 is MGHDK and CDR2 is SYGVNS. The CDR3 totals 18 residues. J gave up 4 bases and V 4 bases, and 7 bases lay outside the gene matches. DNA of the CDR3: TGTGCCAGCAGTGCCAGGACTAGCGGGAGGGCCTCCACCGGGGAGCTGTTTTTT. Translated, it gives CASSARTSGRASTGELFF.

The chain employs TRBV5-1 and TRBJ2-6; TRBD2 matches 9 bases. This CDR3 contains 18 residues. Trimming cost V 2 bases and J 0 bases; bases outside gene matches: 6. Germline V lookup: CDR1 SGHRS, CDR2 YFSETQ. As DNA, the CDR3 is TGCGCCAGCAGCTTAGTAGCGGGAGCACGCTCTGGGGCCAACGTCCTGACTTTC. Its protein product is CASSLVAGARSGANVLTF.

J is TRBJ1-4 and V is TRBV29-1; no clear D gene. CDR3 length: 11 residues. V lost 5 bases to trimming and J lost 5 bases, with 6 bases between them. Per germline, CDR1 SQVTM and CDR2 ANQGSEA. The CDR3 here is CSVMENEKLFF. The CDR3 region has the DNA TGCAGCGTTATGGAGAATGAAAAACTGTTTTTT.